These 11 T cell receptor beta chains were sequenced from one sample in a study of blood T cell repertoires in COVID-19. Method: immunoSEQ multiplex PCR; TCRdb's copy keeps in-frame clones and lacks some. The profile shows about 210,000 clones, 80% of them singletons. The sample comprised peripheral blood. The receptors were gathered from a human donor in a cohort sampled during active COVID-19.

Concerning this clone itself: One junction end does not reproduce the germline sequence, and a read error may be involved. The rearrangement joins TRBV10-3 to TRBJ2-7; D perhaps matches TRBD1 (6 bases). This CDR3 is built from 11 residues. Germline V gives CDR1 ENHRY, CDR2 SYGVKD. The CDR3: CAISEGWTADF. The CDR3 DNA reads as TGTGCCATCAGTGAGGGATGGACAGCCGATTTC.

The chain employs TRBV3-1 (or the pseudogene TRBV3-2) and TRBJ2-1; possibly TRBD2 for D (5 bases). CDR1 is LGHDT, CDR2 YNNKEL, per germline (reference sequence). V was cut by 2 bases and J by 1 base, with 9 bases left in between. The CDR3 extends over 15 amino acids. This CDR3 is CASSQPEASYNEQFF. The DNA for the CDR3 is TGTGCCAGCAGCCAACCGGAGGCGTCCTACAATGAGCAGTTCTTC.

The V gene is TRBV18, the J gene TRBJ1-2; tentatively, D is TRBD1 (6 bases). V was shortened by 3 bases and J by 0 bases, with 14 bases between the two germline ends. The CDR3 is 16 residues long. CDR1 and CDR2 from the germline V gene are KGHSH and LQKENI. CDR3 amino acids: CASSPQQGAANYGYTF. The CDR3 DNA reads TGTGCCAGCTCACCGCAACAGGGAGCCGCTAACTATGGCTACACCTTC.

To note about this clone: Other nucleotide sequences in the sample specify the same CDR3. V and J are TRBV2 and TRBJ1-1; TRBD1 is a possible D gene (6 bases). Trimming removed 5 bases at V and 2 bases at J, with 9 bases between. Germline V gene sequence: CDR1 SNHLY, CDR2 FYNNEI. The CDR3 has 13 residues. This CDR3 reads CASSLQGNTEAFF. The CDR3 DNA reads TGTGCCAGCAGTCTACAGGGTAACACTGAAGCTTTCTTT.

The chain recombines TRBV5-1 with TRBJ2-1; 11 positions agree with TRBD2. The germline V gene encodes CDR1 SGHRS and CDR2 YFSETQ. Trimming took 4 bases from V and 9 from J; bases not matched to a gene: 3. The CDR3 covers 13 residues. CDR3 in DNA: TGCGCCAGCAGCGCCGGGACTAGCGGTGAGCAGTTCTTC. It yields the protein CASSAGTSGEQFF.

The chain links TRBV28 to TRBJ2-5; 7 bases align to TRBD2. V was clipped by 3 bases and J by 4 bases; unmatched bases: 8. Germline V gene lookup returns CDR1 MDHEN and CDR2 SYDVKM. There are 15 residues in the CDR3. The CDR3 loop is CASSFIGGGGETQYF. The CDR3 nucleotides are TGTGCCAGCAGTTTTATCGGCGGGGGAGGAGAGACCCAGTACTTC.

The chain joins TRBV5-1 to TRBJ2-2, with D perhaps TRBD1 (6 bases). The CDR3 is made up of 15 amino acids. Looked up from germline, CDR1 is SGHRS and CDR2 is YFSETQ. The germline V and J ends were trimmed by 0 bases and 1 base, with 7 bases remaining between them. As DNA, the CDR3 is TGCGCCAGCAGCTTGGGACAGGTGAACACCGGGGAGCTGTTTTTT. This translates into CASSLGQVNTGELFF.

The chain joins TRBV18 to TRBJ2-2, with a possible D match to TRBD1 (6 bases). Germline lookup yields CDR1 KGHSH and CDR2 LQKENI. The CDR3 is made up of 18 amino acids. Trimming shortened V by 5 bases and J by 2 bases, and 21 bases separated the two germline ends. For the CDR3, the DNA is TGTGCCAGCTCATCGGCCCCACAGGGAACTAGAAACACCGGGGAGCTGTTTTTT. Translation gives CASSSAPQGTRNTGELFF. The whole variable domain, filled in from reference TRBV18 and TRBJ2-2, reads NAGVMQNPRHLVRRRGQEARLRCSPMKGHSHVYWYRQLPEEGLKFMVYLQKENIIDESGMPKERFSAEFPKEGPSILRIQQVVRGDSAAYFCASSSAPQGTRNTGELFFGEGSRLTVL.

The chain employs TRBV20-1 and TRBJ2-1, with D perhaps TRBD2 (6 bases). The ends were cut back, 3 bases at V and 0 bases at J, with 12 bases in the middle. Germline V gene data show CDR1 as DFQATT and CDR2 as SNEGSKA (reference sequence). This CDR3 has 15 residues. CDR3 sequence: CSASGAGSSYNEQFF. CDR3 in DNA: TGCAGTGCTAGTGGGGCGGGGAGCTCCTACAATGAGCAGTTCTTC.

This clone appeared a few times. The CDR3 coding sequence is TGTGCCAGCAGTCCACAGGGTTATGAGCAGTTCTTC. It specifies CASSPQGYEQFF. This chain uses TRBV6-2 or TRBV6-3 with TRBJ2-1; D is possibly TRBD1 (6 bases). Germline V lookup: CDR1 MNHEY, CDR2 SVGEGT. CDR3 length: 12 amino acids. Trimming left V 5 bases short and J 8 bases short, with 10 bases between.

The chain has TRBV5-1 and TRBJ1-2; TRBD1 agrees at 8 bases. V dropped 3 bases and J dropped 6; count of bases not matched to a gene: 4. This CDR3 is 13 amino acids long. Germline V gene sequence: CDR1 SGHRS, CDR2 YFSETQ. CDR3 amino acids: CASSWTGTNGYTF. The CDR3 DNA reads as TGCGCCAGCAGCTGGACAGGGACGAATGGCTACACCTTC.